The sequence of this T cell receptor (beta chain) was determined in a study of blood T cell repertoires in COVID-19. Study-level information: Sources were T cells, B-cell-depleted T cells, or PBMCs; the material itself was cDNA or gDNA.

In the original analysis: From reference gene primer amplification, estimates of nucleated cell counts were derived. The table came from immunoSEQ multiplex PCR; TCRdb's copy has only in-frame clones and leaves some out. That table is the source of V, J and clone size, and D and trimming were worked out from the DNA. The sample consists of fewer than 200,000 clones, 75% to 90% of them appearing once. As regards this clone: One junction end disagrees with the germline gene, perhaps due to a read error.

The CDR3 totals 15 residues. Germline CDR1 and CDR2: SSHAT and FNYEAQ (reference sequence). The chain couples TRBV7-7 to TRBJ2-1, with 11 bases identical to TRBD1. Sequencing was done on a sample of peripheral blood. This receptor was identified in a woman over 75 with active or convalescent COVID-19. The CDR3 loop is CASSSGQGGKGEQFF. The DNA of the CDR3 is TGTGCTAGCAGTTCGGGACAGGGGGGGAAAGGTGAGCAGTTCTTC.